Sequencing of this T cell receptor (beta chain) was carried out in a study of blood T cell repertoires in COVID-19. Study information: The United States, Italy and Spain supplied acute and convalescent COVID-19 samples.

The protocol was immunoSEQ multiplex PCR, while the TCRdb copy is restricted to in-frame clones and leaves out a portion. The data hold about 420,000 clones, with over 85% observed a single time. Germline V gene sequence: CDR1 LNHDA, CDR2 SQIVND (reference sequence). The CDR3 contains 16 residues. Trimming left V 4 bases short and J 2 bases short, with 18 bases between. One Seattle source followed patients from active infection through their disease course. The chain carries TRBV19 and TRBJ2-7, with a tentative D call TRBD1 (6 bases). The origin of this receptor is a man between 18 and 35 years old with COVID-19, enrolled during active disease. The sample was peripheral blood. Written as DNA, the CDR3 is TGTGCCAGTAGTAACCCGATCGCGACAGGTGCCTACGAGCAGTACTTC. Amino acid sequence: CASSNPIATGAYEQYF.